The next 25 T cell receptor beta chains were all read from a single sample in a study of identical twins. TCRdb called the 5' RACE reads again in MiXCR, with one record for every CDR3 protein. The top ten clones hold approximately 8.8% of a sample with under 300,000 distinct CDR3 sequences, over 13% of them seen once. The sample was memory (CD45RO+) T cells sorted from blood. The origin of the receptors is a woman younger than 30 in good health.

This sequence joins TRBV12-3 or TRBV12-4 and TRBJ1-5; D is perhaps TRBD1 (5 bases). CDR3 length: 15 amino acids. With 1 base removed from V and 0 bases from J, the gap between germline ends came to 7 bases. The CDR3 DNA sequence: TGTGCCAGCAGTTTAGAAGGGGTTAGCAATCAGCCCCAGCATTTT. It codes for CASSLEGVSNQPQHF.

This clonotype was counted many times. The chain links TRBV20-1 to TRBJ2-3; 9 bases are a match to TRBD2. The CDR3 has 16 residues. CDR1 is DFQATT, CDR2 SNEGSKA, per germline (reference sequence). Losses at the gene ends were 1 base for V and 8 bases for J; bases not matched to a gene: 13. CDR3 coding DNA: TGCAGTGCTAGAGTCGGGACTAGCTATACGTGGGGTACGCAGTATTTT. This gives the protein CSARVGTSYTWGTQYF.

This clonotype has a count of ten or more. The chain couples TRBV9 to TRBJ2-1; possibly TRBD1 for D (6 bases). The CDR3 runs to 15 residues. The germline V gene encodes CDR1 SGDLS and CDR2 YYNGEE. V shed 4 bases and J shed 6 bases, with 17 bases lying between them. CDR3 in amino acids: CASSTGGTSGNEQFF. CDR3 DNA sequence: TGTGCCAGCAGCACCGGTGGGACATCCGGCAATGAGCAGTTCTTC.

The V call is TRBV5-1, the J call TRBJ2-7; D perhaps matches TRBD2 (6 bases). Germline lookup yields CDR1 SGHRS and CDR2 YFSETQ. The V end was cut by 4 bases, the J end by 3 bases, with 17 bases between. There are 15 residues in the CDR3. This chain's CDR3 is CASSLGGEVFYEQYF. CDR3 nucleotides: TGCGCCAGCAGCCTTGGTGGGGAGGTCTTCTACGAGCAGTACTTC. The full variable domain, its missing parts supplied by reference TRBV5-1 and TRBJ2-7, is KAGVTQTPRYLIKTRGQQVTLSCSPISGHRSVSWYQQTPGQGLQFLFEYFSETQRNKGNFPGRFSGRQFSNSRSEMNVSTLELGDSALYLCASSLGGEVFYEQYFGPGTRLTVT.

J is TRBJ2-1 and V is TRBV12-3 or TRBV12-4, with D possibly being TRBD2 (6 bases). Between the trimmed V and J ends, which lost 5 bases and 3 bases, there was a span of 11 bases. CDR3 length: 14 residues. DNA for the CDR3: TGTGCCAGCAGTATATCGGGGGACTACAATGAGCAGTTCTTC. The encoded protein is CASSISGDYNEQFF.

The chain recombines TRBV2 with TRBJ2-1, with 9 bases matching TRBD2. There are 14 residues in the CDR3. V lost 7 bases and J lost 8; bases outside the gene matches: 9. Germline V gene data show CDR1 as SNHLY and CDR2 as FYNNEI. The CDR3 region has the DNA TGTGCCAGCAAGAGGGCGGGGGGGCCCCATGAGCAGTTCTTC. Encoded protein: CASKRAGGPHEQFF.

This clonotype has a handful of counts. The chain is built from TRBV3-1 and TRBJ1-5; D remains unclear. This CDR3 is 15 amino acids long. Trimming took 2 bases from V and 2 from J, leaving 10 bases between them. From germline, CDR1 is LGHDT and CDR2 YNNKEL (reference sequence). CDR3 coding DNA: TGTGCCAGCAGCCAAATGGGGTACGGCAATCAGCCCCAGCATTTT. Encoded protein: CASSQMGYGNQPQHF. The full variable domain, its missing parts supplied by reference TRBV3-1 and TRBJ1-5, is DTAVSQTPKYLVTQMGNDKSIKCEQNLGHDTMYWYKQDSKKFLKIMFSYNNKELIINETVPNRFSPKSPDKAHLNLHINSLELGDSAVYFCASSQMGYGNQPQHFGDGTRLSIL.

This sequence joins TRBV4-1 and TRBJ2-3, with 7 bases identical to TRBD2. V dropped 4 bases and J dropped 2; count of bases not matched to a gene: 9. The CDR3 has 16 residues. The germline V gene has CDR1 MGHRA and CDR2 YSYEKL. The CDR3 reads CASSPSGAGTTDTQYF. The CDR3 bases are TGCGCCAGCAGCCCCAGTGGAGCGGGGACCACAGATACGCAGTATTTT.

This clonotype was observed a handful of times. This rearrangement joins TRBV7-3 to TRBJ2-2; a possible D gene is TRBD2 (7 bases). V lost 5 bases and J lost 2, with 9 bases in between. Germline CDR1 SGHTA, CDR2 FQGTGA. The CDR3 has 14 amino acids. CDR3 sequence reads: CASSRGANTGELFF. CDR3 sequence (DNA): TGTGCCAGCAGCCGGGGGGCCAACACCGGGGAGCTGTTTTTT.

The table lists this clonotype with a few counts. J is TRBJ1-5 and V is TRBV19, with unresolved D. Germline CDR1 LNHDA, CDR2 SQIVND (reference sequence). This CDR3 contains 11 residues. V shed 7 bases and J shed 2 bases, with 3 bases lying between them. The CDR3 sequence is CASICNQPQHF. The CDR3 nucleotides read TGTGCCAGTATATGCAATCAGCCCCAGCATTTT.

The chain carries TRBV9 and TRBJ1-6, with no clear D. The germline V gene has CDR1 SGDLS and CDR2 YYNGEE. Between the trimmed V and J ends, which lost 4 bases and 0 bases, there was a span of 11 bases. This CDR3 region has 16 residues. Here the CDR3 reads CASSPLGRSYNSPLHF. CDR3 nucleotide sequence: TGTGCCAGCAGCCCGCTCGGCCGCTCCTATAATTCACCCCTCCACTTT.

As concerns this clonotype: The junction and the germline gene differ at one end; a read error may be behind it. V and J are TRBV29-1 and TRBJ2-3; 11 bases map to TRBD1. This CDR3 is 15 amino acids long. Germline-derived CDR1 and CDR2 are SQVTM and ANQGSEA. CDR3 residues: CSAGGTGGITDTQFF. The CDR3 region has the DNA TGCAGCGCCGGGGGGACAGGGGGGATCACAGATACGCAGTTTTTT.

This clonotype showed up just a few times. The CDR3, as DNA: TGTGCCAGCAAAAAGGTTTCAGACTATGGCTACACCTTC. It yields the protein CASKKVSDYGYTF. The chain couples TRBV12-3 or TRBV12-4 to TRBJ1-2; D remains ambiguous. Deletions cut 7 bases from V and 3 bases from J, with 12 bases between. This CDR3 is 13 amino acids long.

Here the CDR3 reads CSAIPRYRTGGEQQYF. The DNA for the CDR3 is TGCAGTGCTATCCCCAGGTATAGAACAGGGGGGGAACAGCAGTACTTC. This rearrangement joins TRBV20-1 to TRBJ2-7, with D possibly being TRBD1 (8 bases). Trimming left V 4 bases short and J 8 bases short, with 27 bases between. This CDR3 spans 16 amino acids. Looked up from germline, CDR1 is DFQATT and CDR2 is SNEGSKA (reference sequence).

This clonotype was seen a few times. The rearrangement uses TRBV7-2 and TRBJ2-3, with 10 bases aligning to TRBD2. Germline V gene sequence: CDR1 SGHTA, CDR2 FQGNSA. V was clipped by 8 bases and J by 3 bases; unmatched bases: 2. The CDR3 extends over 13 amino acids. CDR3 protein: CASSSGRTDTQYF. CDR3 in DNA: TGTGCCAGCTCTAGCGGGAGAACAGATACGCAGTATTTT.

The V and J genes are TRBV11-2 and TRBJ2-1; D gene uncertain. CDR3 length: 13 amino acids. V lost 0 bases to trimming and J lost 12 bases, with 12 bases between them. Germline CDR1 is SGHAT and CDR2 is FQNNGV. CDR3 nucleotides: TGTGCCAGCAGCTTAGATCAAGGTCTAGGGCAGTTCTTC. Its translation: CASSLDQGLGQFF.

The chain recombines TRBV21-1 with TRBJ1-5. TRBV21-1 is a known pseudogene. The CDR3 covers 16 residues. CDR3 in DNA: TGTGCCAGCAGCCCTCGTAGGGAGGGGGGCAATCAGCCCCAGCATTTT. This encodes CASSPRREGGNQPQHF.

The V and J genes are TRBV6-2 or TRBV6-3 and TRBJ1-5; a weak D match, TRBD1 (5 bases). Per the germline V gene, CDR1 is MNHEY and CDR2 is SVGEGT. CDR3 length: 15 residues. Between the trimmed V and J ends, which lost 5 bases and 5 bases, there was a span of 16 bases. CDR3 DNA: TGTGCCAGCAGTATTCAGGGCGGTGGAGATCAGCCCCAGCATTTT. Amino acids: CASSIQGGGDQPQHF.

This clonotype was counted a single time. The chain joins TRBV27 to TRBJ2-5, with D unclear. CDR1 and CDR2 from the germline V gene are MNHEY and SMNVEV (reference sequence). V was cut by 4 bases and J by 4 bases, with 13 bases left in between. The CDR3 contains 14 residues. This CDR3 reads CASSYLNGIETQYF. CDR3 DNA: TGTGCCAGCAGTTACTTAAATGGCATAGAGACCCAGTACTTC.

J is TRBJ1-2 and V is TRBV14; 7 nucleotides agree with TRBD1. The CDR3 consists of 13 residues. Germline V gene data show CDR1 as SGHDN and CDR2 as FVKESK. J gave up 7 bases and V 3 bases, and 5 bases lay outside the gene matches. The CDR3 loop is CASSHASGGGYTF. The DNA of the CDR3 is TGTGCCAGCAGCCACGCTTCAGGGGGTGGCTACACCTTC.

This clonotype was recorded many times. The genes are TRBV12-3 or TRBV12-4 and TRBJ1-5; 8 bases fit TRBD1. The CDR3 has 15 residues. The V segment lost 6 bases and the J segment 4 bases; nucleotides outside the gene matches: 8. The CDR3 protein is CASRPQGAANQPQHF. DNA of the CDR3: TGTGCCAGCAGGCCTCAGGGGGCGGCGAATCAGCCCCAGCATTTT.

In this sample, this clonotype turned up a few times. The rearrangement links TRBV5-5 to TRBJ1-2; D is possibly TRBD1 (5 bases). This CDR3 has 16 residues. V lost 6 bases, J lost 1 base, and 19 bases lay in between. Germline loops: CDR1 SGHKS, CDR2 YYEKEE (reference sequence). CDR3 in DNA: TGTGCCAGCATGGGGTCGCCGACAGCCAGTAACTATGGCTACACCTTC. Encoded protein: CASMGSPTASNYGYTF.

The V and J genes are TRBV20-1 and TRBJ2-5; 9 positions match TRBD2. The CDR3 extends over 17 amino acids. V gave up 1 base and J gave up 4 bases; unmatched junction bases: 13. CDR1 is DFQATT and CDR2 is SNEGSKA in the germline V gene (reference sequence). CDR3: CSARGGSGRSLRETQYF. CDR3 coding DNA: TGCAGTGCTAGAGGGGGGAGCGGGAGGTCCCTCCGAGAGACCCAGTACTTC.

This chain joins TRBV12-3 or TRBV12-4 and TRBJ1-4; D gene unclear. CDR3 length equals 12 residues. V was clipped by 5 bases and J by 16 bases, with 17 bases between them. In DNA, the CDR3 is TGTGCCAGCAGTCGATCGACAACCACCCCGTTTTTT. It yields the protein CASSRSTTTPFF.

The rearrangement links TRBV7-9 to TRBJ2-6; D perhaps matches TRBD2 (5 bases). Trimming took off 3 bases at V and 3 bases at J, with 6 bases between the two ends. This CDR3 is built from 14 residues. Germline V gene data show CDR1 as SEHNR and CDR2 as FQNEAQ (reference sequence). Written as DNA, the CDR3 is TGTGCCAGCAGCTTTCGGGGTGGGGCCAACGTCCTGACTTTC. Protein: CASSFRGGANVLTF.